One sample yielded the 24 T cell receptor beta chains listed below, sequenced in a study of response to subunit inactivated influenza vaccine. TCRdb re-derived calls from the RT-PCR reads in MiXCR, one entry per CDR3 protein. The profile shows fewer than 550,000 distinct CDR3 sequences, about 25% of them singletons. The sample consisted of CD4+ T cells sorted from PBMCs, taken about 5 days after vaccination. These receptors all stem from a man aged 45-65 years who received an inactivated influenza vaccine.

This clonotype was detected only a few times. The J gene is TRBJ2-7, the V gene TRBV10-2, with 9 bases fitting TRBD2. Germline lookup yields CDR1 WSHSY and CDR2 SAAADI. V lost 3 bases to trimming and J lost 1 base; unmatched junction nucleotides: 1. The CDR3 sequence is 14 residues long. CDR3 residues: CASSDGLASYEQYF. The CDR3, as DNA: TGCGCCAGCAGTGACGGACTAGCGTCCTACGAGCAGTACTTC.

The gene calls are TRBV5-1 and TRBJ2-3; possible D gene TRBD1, 5 bases. Germline V gene sequence: CDR1 SGHRS, CDR2 YFSETQ. The V end lost 4 bases, the J end lost 2 bases, and 8 bases lay between the germline ends. The CDR3 totals 13 residues. The CDR3 nucleotides read TGCGCCAGCAGCCAGGACAACACAGATACGCAGTATTTT. This gives the protein CASSQDNTDTQYF.

The rearrangement uses TRBV10-3 and TRBJ2-1; D gene unclear. V was pared by 3 bases and J by 0 bases, with 6 bases between. CDR3 length: 14 residues. Looked up from germline, CDR1 is ENHRY and CDR2 is SYGVKD. The DNA for the CDR3 is TGTGCCATCAGTGATCAAAGCTCCTACAATGAGCAGTTCTTC. Translating it yields CAISDQSSYNEQFF.

The chain recombines TRBV14 with TRBJ2-1; TRBD1 matches 7 bases. This CDR3 is built from 16 residues. CDR1 and CDR2 (germline): SGHDN, FVKESK. J was trimmed by 3 bases and V by 5 bases; bases with no gene match: 10. In DNA, the CDR3 is TGTGCCAGCAGCTTGACAGGGCGTCACTTCTACAATGAGCAGTTCTTC. Translating gives CASSLTGRHFYNEQFF.

This clonotype was picked up a small number of times. The chain links TRBV7-2 to TRBJ1-6; D remains ambiguous. With 2 bases removed from V and 3 bases from J, the gap between germline ends came to 8 bases. The CDR3 has 15 residues. Germline-derived CDR1 and CDR2 are SGHTA and FQGNSA. This CDR3 reads CASSLPDYYNSPLHF. The CDR3 DNA sequence: TGTGCCAGCAGCTTACCAGACTACTATAATTCACCCCTCCACTTT.

This clonotype was seen only a few times. The gene calls are TRBV18 and TRBJ2-7, with 7 bases lining up with TRBD1. The V gene's germline CDR1 is KGHSH and CDR2 LQKENI. Trimming at V came to 5 bases and at J to 5 bases, leaving 6 bases not matched to a gene. The CDR3 is 13 residues long. The CDR3 here is CASSVTGSDEQYF. The CDR3 DNA is TGTGCCAGCTCAGTGACAGGGTCCGACGAGCAGTACTTC.

This clonotype occurred a few times. The V call is TRBV7-2, the J call TRBJ2-3; D might be TRBD1 (6 bases). V was clipped by 5 bases and J by 2 bases, with 14 bases between them. From germline, CDR1 is SGHTA and CDR2 FQGNSA. CDR3 length: 15 amino acids. This CDR3 is CASSQQGPFTDTQYF. The CDR3 bases are TGTGCCAGCAGCCAGCAGGGGCCCTTCACAGATACGCAGTATTTT.

The V call is TRBV5-6, the J call TRBJ2-7; D ambiguous. Germline values: CDR1 SGHDT, CDR2 YYEEEE. The germline V and J ends were trimmed by 4 bases and 7 bases, with 12 bases remaining between them. The CDR3 length is 12 residues. CDR3 nucleotides: TGTGCCAGCAGCGTTGTCCTAGGGGAGCAGTACTTC. Its translation is CASSVVLGEQYF.

The CDR3 coding sequence is TGCAGTCTGAGGACTAGCGGGAGTCGCACAGATACGCAGTATTTT. This codes for CSLRTSGSRTDTQYF. The chain carries TRBV20-1 and TRBJ2-3; 13 bases align to TRBD2. This CDR3 has 15 amino acids. The germline V gene encodes CDR1 DFQATT and CDR2 SNEGSKA (reference sequence). V trimming: 8 bases; J trimming: 1 base; junction bases outside the gene matches: 6.

This chain connects TRBV5-1 to TRBJ2-3; TRBD2 matches 10 bases. Germline V gene data show CDR1 as SGHRS and CDR2 as YFSETQ. V lost 5 bases and J lost 5; bases outside the gene matches: 11. There are 16 residues in the CDR3. CDR3 loop: CASRSNIAGGGDTQYF. Here the CDR3 DNA reads TGCGCCAGCAGATCGAATATAGCGGGAGGAGGAGATACGCAGTATTTT.

The chain recombines TRBV7-2 with TRBJ2-1; 8 positions match TRBD1. Trimming cost V 1 base and J 10 bases; bases outside gene matches: 6. The CDR3 runs 14 residues. Germline V gene sequence: CDR1 SGHTA, CDR2 FQGNSA. The CDR3 loop is CASSLGGQVTEQFF. The CDR3, as DNA: TGTGCCAGCAGCTTAGGGGGACAGGTGACCGAGCAGTTCTTC.

In the case of this clonotype: A junction end diverges from the germline sequence, so it may reflect a read error. V is TRBV5-1 and J is TRBJ2-2, with 10 bases matching TRBD2. Looked up from germline, CDR1 is SGHRS and CDR2 is YFSETQ. This CDR3 region has 18 residues. CDR3 protein: CASSSNRAGGPSTWELFF. The CDR3 DNA sequence: TGCGCCAGCAGCAGCAACCGAGCGGGAGGGCCTTCCACCTGGGAGCTGTTTTTT.

This clonotype was picked up a small number of times. This chain links TRBV5-1 with TRBJ2-1, with 12 bases fitting TRBD2. This CDR3 is 18 amino acids long. The germline V gene encodes CDR1 SGHRS and CDR2 YFSETQ. The V gene end was trimmed by 3 bases and the J gene end by 4 bases; junction bases not matched to a gene: 11. CDR3 sequence: CASSSLAGGSMRYNEQFF. DNA for the CDR3: TGCGCCAGCAGCTCACTAGCGGGGGGTTCTATGAGATACAATGAGCAGTTCTTC.

In this sample, this clonotype turned up a few times. The chain uses TRBV4-1 and TRBJ2-4; D may be TRBD1 (6 bases). Trimming stripped 4 bases from V and 0 bases from J, with 19 bases between. Germline CDR1 MGHRA, CDR2 YSYEKL. The CDR3 has 18 residues. In DNA, the CDR3 is TGCGCCAGCAGCCTAAAGAGGGACACGGGATTAGCCAAAAACATTCAGTACTTC. This encodes CASSLKRDTGLAKNIQYF.

This chain links TRBV7-3 with TRBJ2-1; unclear D gene. The V end was cut by 5 bases, the J end by 12 bases, with 17 bases between. The germline V gene encodes CDR1 SGHTA and CDR2 FQGTGA. CDR3 length: 13 amino acids. CDR3 in amino acids: CASSQNADSRQFF. CDR3 bases: TGTGCCAGCAGCCAAAACGCCGACTCCAGGCAGTTCTTC.

The V call is TRBV10-3, the J call TRBJ1-2; 8 bases agree with TRBD1. V lost 2 bases, J lost 3 bases, and 2 bases stayed unmatched. The germline gives CDR1 ENHRY, CDR2 SYGVKD. CDR3 length: 14 amino acids. CDR3 DNA: TGTGCCATCAGTGAGGCAGGGGGCGACTATGGCTACACCTTC. Amino acids: CAISEAGGDYGYTF.

This clonotype was recorded a few times. The rearrangement links TRBV3-1 to TRBJ2-1; D ambiguous. The CDR3 extends over 13 amino acids. V was clipped by 1 base and J by 10 bases, with 11 bases between them. Germline V gives CDR1 LGHDT, CDR2 YNNKEL (reference sequence). The CDR3, as DNA: TGTGCCAGCAGCCAAGTCTCTTCCGGCGAGCAGTTCTTC. It codes for CASSQVSSGEQFF.

Only a few counts were recorded for this clonotype. The genes are TRBV7-2 and TRBJ1-6; a possible D gene is TRBD1 (5 bases). The V gene's germline CDR1 is SGHTA and CDR2 FQGNSA. CDR3 size: 13 residues. V gave up 9 bases and J gave up 9 bases, with 15 bases separating them. CDR3 region: CARRRGNSSPLHF. The CDR3 nucleotides read TGTGCCAGACGGAGGGGCAACAGTTCACCCCTCCACTTT.

The gene calls are TRBV16 and TRBJ2-3; D might be TRBD1 (5 bases). The V gene lost 6 bases and the J gene lost 6 bases, with 19 bases spanning the gap. Germline CDR1 KGHSY, CDR2 FQNENV. The CDR3 totals 15 residues. Here the CDR3 reads CASSPLGAAKDTQYF. In DNA form, the CDR3 reads TGTGCCAGCAGTCCCTTAGGGGCCGCCAAGGATACGCAGTATTTT.

This clonotype was observed a few times. The chain combines TRBV4-2 with TRBJ2-5; D is ambiguous. Germline-derived CDR1 and CDR2 are LGHNA and YNFKEQ. The CDR3 sequence is 12 residues long. V shed 1 base and J shed 8 bases, with 8 bases lying between them. CDR3 DNA sequence: TGTGCCAGCAGCCAAGCAGGCCGCACCCAGTACTTC. Protein sequence: CASSQAGRTQYF.

Points on this clonotype: The junction does not match germline at one end; this may be a read error. This sequence joins TRBV12-3 or TRBV12-4 and TRBJ2-7; 9 nucleotides match TRBD1. The CDR3 loop spans 12 amino acids. CDR3 sequence (DNA): TGTGCCAGCAGTTTAGGCCCGGGACAGGGTACCTTC. It specifies CASSLGPGQGTF.

The V call is TRBV4-2, the J call TRBJ2-3, with D maybe TRBD1 (6 bases). The germline V gene has CDR1 LGHNA and CDR2 YNFKEQ. The V end lost 2 bases, the J end lost 4 bases, and 7 bases lay between the germline ends. The CDR3 length is 13 residues. The CDR3 reads CASSQQGPDTQYF. The CDR3 bases are TGTGCCAGCAGCCAACAGGGGCCAGATACGCAGTATTTT.

The V gene is TRBV12-3 or TRBV12-4, the J gene TRBJ2-7; tentatively, D is TRBD1 (6 bases). The CDR3 extends over 12 amino acids. V lost 2 bases and J 5 bases, leaving 7 bases between the germline ends. The CDR3 spells CASSLYRDEQYF. The CDR3 DNA is TGTGCCAGCAGTTTATACAGGGACGAGCAGTACTTC.

In its sample, this clonotype was seen a few times. The genes are TRBV15 and TRBJ2-1; possible D gene TRBD1, 5 bases. This CDR3 spans 14 amino acids. Between the trimmed V and J ends, which lost 5 bases and 1 base, there was a span of 9 bases. Germline values: CDR1 LNHNV, CDR2 YYDKDF (reference sequence). CDR3 in DNA: TGTGCCACCAGCGGACAATTATCCTACAATGAGCAGTTCTTC. Its translation is CATSGQLSYNEQFF.